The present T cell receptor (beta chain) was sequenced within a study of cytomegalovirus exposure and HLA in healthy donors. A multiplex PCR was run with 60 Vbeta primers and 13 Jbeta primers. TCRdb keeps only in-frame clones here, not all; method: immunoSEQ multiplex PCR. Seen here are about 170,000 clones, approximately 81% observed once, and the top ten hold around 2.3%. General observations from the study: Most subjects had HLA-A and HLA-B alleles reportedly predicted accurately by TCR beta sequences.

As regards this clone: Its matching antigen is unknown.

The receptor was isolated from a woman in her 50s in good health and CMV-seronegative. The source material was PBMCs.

For the CDR3, the DNA is TGTGCCTGGAGTGAACAGGGAGTAGTGGGCGAGCAGTACTTC. This gives the protein CAWSEQGVVGEQYF. The chain has TRBV30 and TRBJ2-7, with a tentative D call TRBD1 (6 bases). CDR3 size: 14 residues. V was trimmed by 1 base and J by 6 bases, leaving 16 bases between them. Germline V CDR1 and CDR2: GTSNPN, SVGIG (reference sequence). The full variable domain, rest sourced from reference TRBV30 and TRBJ2-7, is SQTIHQWPATLVQPVGSPLSLECTVEGTSNPNLYWYRQAAGRGLQLLFYSVGIGQISSEVPQNLSASRPQDRQFILSSKKLLLSDSGFYLCAWSEQGVVGEQYFGPGTRLTVT.